This entry concerns a single T cell receptor beta chain. Germline values: CDR1 KGHSH, CDR2 LQKENI. The CDR3 has 14 residues. Trimming shortened V by 4 bases and J by 1 base, and 10 bases separated the two germline ends. In the source study's methods: Estimates of nucleated cell counts were drawn from the amplification of reference gene primers. Here immunoSEQ multiplex PCR was the method, and the copy in TCRdb shows in-frame clones only, minus some. That table gives V, J and clone size, and the DNA gave D and trimming. The sample lists about 190,000 clones, 70% to 90% occurring once. This sample is drawn from a study of blood T cell repertoires in COVID-19. Overall study context: Sources were T cells, B-cell-depleted T cells, or PBMCs; the material itself was cDNA or gDNA.

Sequencing was performed on peripheral blood. This receptor was identified in a woman in her thirties or forties who had recovered from COVID-19. The genes are TRBV18 and TRBJ1-1; tentative D call: TRBD1 (6 bases). CDR3: CASSHGQQNTEAFF. The CDR3 nucleotides are TGTGCCAGCTCACACGGACAGCAGAACACTGAAGCTTTCTTT.